This T cell receptor beta chain is from a study of tissue T cells after allogeneic stem cell transplantation. This CDR3 is built from 15 residues. Trimming cost V 0 bases and J 7 bases; bases outside gene matches: 5. CDR1 and CDR2 from the germline V gene are NSQYPW and LRSPGD (reference sequence). This clone turned up a few times. The antigen is not known. Genes and germline come from the mouse. The read falls 1 residue short of the CDR3 end, and the missing part is taken from the germline J gene. Whole-study findings and limits: Anatomically similar tissues had similar TCR repertoires within each patient. The patient cohort was small and clinically heterogeneous, with limited sampling depth. Tissue-detected TCR repertoire was only partly captured by blood and spleen T cells.

The assay was immunoSEQ multiplex PCR, and TCRdb's table has in-frame clones only and misses some. The sample has about 21,000 clones; almost 70% are singletons. This receptor was taken from a female BALB/c mouse in good health. The MHC haplotype recorded for the strain is H2-d. The J gene is TRBJ2-1, the V gene TRBV1; 8 bases fit TRBD2. The sequenced sample was blood. CDR3 DNA, as far as it was read: TGCACCTGCAGTGCAGAGGGGGGGGCGCGGGCTGAGCAGTTC. Its translation is CTCSAEGGARAEQF. The entire CDR3 reads CTCSAEGGARAEQFF.